This T cell receptor beta chain is from a study of CXCR3-negative and CXCR3-positive naive CD8 T cells. The germline V gene encodes CDR1 LGHNA and CDR2 YSLEER. The CDR3 totals 16 residues. As for this clonotype: Antigen specificity is unknown.

General study findings and limits: Researchers report CXCR3 expression partially decreased after cryopreservation, with fresh PBMCs used in most assays.

The authors prepared UMI-labeled TRB cDNA libraries by 5' RACE. No DNA is given; TCRdb re-called the 5' RACE reads and lists each CDR3 protein once. This sample's table reports around 34,000 distinct CDR3 sequences. The chain employs TRBV4-3 and TRBJ1-5; TCRdb gives TRBD1 as the D gene, but with no DNA this cannot be confirmed. This clonotype originated in a human donor in good health. Some clones in this sample may be carry-over from other donors' samples. The sequencing input was memory CD8+ T cells from blood. The chain's CDR3 is CASSQEPTGGGQPQHF.